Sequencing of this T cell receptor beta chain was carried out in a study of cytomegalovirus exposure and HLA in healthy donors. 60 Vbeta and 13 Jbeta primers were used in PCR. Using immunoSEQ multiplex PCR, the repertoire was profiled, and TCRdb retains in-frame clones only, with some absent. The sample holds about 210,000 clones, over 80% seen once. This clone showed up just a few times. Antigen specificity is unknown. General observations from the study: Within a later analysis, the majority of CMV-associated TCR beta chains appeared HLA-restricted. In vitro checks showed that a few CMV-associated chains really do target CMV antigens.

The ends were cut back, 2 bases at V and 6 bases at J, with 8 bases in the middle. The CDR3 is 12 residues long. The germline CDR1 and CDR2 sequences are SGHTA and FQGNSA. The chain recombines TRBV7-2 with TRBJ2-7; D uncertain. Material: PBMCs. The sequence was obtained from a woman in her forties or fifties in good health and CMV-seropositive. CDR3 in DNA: TGTGCCAGCAGCTTAACAGCATCCGAGCAGTACTTC. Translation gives CASSLTASEQYF.